The 12 T cell receptor beta chains presented below share a single source sample, sequenced in a study of blood T cell repertoires in COVID-19. Generated by immunoSEQ multiplex PCR, the TCRdb table keeps only in-frame clones and is missing some. The table records about 260,000 clones, 88% of them present only once. The sequencing input was peripheral blood. Receptors were obtained from a man between 60 and 75 years old who had recovered from COVID-19.

This clone was seen a few times. The chain combines TRBV5-1 with TRBJ2-7; tentative D call: TRBD2 (6 bases). The length of the CDR3 is 16 residues. Trimming took 3 bases from V and 1 from J, leaving 17 bases between them. Germline CDR1 reads SGHRS; CDR2 reads YFSETQ. CDR3: CASSSGDVGFSYEQYF. CDR3 DNA sequence: TGCGCCAGCAGCTCGGGAGACGTGGGGTTTTCCTACGAGCAGTACTTC.

On this clone itself: Mismatch with germline at one junction end may stem from a read error. The chain recombines TRBV6-5 with TRBJ2-7, with D possibly being TRBD1 (6 bases). This CDR3 has 14 amino acids. Germline V gene lookup returns CDR1 MNHEY and CDR2 SVGAGI. The CDR3 DNA sequence: TGTGTCAGCAGACTTGAACAGGGTAAGAACGAGCAGTACTTC. It encodes CVSRLEQGKNEQYF.

The chain joins TRBV6-5 to TRBJ1-1; D call uncertain. The ends were cut back, 8 bases at V and 1 base at J, with 14 bases in the middle. The CDR3 has 14 amino acids. Germline lookup yields CDR1 MNHEY and CDR2 SVGAGI. DNA of the CDR3: TGTGCCAGCCGAAAGGGAGAATGGAACACTGAAGCTTTCTTT. As protein: CASRKGEWNTEAFF.

The CDR3 here is CASDTGPGAYNEQFF. The CDR3 region has the DNA TGTGCCAGCGACACGGGGCCAGGGGCGTACAATGAGCAGTTCTTC. The J gene is TRBJ2-1, the V gene TRBV13, with TRBD1 as a possible D gene (6 bases). V was cut by 8 bases and J by 4 bases, with 18 bases left in between. This CDR3 comprises 15 residues. Germline assignment: CDR1 PRHDT and CDR2 FYEKMQ (reference sequence).

The rearrangement uses TRBV9 and TRBJ2-2; TRBD1 aligns across 7 bases. The CDR3 totals 14 residues. V was clipped by 4 bases and J by 1 base; unmatched bases: 1. Looked up from germline, CDR1 is SGDLS and CDR2 is YYNGEE. The DNA of the CDR3 is TGTGCCAGCAGCCGGACAGGGAACACCGGGGAGCTGTTTTTT. Its protein product is CASSRTGNTGELFF.

Details on this clone: Other DNA variants within this sample encode the same CDR3. This chain connects TRBV7-7 to TRBJ2-2, with D possibly matching TRBD1 (6 bases). The CDR3 runs 15 residues. The ends were cut back, 1 base at V and 0 bases at J, with 6 bases in the middle. The V gene's germline CDR1 is SSHAT and CDR2 FNYEAQ (reference sequence). The CDR3 coding sequence is TGTGCCAGCAGCTTAGGGACAGCGAACACCGGGGAGCTGTTTTTT. Translating it yields CASSLGTANTGELFF.

The chain uses TRBV5-1 and TRBJ1-3; TRBD1 matches at 7 bases. CDR1 is SGHRS and CDR2 is YFSETQ in the germline V gene. Trimming cost V 0 bases and J 0 bases; bases outside gene matches: 3. This CDR3 contains 16 residues. CDR3 region: CASSLVDRASGNTIYF. CDR3 sequence (DNA): TGCGCCAGCAGCTTGGTTGACAGGGCCTCTGGAAACACCATATATTTT.

The sample holds one count of this clone. The rearrangement links TRBV25-1 to TRBJ2-7, with TRBD1 matching over 7 bases. J gave up 5 bases and V 6 bases, and 4 bases lay outside the gene matches. CDR1 is MGHDK, CDR2 SYGVNS, per germline. The CDR3 is 12 residues long. The CDR3 sequence is CASSRGKDEQYF. The CDR3 DNA reads as TGTGCCAGCAGCAGGGGGAAGGACGAGCAGTACTTC.

The chain uses TRBV5-4 and TRBJ2-7; 7 bases line up with TRBD2. This CDR3 region has 18 residues. Germline V gene lookup returns CDR1 SGHNT and CDR2 YYREEE (reference sequence). With 4 bases clipped from V and 2 bases from J, the junction kept 18 bases outside the gene matches. The CDR3 reads CASSHTLGGYASAYEQYF. CDR3 bases: TGTGCCAGCAGCCACACCTTGGGGGGGTACGCGAGTGCCTACGAGCAGTACTTC.

In this sample, this clone turned up once. This chain connects TRBV5-1 to TRBJ2-3; 10 positions agree with TRBD2. This CDR3 has 16 residues. V shed 0 bases and J 4 bases; nucleotides not matched to a gene: 5. Germline assignment: CDR1 SGHRS and CDR2 YFSETQ. In DNA form, the CDR3 reads TGCGCCAGCAGCTTGGAGCGGGGGGGTTTGGCAGATACGCAGTATTTT. It translates to CASSLERGGLADTQYF.

This rearrangement joins TRBV29-1 to TRBJ1-2; a weak D match, TRBD1 (6 bases). The CDR3 sequence is 12 residues long. V lost 6 bases and J 7 bases, leaving 15 bases between the germline ends. From germline, CDR1 is SQVTM and CDR2 ANQGSEA. The CDR3 DNA sequence: TGCAGCGTCGAGGGGGTTTTTGGTGGCTACACCTTC. Its translation: CSVEGVFGGYTF.

The chain combines TRBV7-9 with TRBJ2-3, with unresolved D. The CDR3 runs to 12 residues. The ends were cut back, 5 bases at V and 2 bases at J, with 5 bases in the middle. Germline lookup yields CDR1 SEHNR and CDR2 FQNEAQ (reference sequence). This CDR3 is CASSTVTDTQYF. The DNA for the CDR3 is TGTGCCAGCAGCACAGTCACAGATACGCAGTATTTT.